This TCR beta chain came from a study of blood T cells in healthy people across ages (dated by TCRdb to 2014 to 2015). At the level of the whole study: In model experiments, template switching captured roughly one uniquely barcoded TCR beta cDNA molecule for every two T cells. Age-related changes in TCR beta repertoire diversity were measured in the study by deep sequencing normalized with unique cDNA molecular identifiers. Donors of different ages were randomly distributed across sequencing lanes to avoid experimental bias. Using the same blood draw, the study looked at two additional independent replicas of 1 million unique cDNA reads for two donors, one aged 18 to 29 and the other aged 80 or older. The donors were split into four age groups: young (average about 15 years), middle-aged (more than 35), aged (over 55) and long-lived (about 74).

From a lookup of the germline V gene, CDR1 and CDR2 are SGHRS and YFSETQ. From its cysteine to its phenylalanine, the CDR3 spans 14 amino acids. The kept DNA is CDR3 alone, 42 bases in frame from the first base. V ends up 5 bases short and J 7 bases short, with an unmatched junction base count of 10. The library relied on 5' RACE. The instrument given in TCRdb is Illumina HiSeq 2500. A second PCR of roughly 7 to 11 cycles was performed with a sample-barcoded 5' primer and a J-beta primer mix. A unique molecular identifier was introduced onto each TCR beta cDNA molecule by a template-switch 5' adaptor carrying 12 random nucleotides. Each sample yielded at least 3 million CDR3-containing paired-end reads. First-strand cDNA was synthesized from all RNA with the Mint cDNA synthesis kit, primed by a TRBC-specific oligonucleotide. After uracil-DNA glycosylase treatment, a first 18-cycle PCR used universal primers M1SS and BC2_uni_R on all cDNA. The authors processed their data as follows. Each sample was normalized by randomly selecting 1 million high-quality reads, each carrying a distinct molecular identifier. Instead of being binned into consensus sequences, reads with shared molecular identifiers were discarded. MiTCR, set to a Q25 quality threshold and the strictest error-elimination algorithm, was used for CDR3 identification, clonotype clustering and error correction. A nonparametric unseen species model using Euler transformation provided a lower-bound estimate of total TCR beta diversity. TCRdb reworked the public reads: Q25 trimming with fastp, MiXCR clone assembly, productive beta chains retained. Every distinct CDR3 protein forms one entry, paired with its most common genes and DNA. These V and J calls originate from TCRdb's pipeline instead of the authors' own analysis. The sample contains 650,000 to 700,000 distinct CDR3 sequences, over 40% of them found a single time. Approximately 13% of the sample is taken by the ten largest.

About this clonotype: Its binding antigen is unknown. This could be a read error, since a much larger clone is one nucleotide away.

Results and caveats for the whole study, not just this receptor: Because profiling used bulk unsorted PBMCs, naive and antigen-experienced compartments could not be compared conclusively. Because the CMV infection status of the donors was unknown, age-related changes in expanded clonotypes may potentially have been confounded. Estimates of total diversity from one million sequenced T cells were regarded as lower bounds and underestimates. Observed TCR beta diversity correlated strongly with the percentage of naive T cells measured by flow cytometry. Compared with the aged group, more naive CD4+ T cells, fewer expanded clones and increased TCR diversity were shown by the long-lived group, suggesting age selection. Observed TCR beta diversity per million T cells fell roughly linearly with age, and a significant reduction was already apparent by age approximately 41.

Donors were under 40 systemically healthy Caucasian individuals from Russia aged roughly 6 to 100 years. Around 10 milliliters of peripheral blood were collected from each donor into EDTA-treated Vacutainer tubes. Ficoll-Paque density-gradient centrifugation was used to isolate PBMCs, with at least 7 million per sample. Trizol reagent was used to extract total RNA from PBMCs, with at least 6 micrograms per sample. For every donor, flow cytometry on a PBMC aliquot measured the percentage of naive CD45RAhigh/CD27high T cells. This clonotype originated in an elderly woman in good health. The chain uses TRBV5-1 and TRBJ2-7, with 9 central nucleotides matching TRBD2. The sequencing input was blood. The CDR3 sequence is CASSSSGMEYEQYF. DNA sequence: TGCGCCAGCAGTTCTAGCGGGATGGAGTATGAGCAGTACTTC. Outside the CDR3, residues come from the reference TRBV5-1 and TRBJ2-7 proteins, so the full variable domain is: KAGVTQTPRYLIKTRGQQVTLSCSPISGHRSVSWYQQTPGQGLQFLFEYFSETQRNKGNFPGRFSGRQFSNSRSEMNVSTLELGDSALYLCASSSSGMEYEQYFGPGTRLTVT.